This T cell receptor beta chain is from a study of T cells in Graves' hyperthyroidism and ophthalmopathy. Study results and limitations: The authors' 13 V-J model separated ophthalmopathy from stable hyperthyroidism. The model foresaw ophthalmopathy a median about 6.1 months prior to onset.

This clonotype was counted a few times. The antigen is not known. RNA transcripts yielded amplified TCR beta CDR3 regions. The HTBI primer set drove a first-round RT-PCR of the TCR CDR3. TCRdb processed the multiplex PCR reads anew with MiXCR; each CDR3 protein has one entry. Of hundreds of thousands of distinct CDR3 sequences in the sample, about a sixth were seen once. The CDR3 extends over 12 amino acids. V was trimmed by 7 bases and J by 1 base, leaving 8 bases between them. CDR1 SQVTM and CDR2 ANQGSEA come from the germline V gene. The TCR originated in a woman aged 60-70 years with Graves' ophthalmopathy. Sequencing was performed on blood. The V and J genes are TRBV29-1 and TRBJ1-3, with D uncertain. CDR3 protein: CSAVDSGNTIYF. CDR3 sequence (DNA): TGCAGCGCAGTCGATTCTGGAAACACCATATATTTT.